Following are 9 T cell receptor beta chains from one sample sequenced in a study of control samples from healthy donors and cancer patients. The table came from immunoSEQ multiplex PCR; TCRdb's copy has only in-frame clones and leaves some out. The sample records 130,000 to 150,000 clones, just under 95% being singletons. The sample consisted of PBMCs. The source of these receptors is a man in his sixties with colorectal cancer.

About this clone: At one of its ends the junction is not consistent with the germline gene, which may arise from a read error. The CDR3 nucleotides read TGTGCCAGCAGCCGTCTACTAGCGGGGGTGTCGTTCTTC. Amino acid sequence: CASSRLLAGVSFF. The rearrangement joins TRBV12-3 or TRBV12-4 to TRBJ2-4; the match to TRBD2 covers 11 bases. The CDR3 contains 13 residues.

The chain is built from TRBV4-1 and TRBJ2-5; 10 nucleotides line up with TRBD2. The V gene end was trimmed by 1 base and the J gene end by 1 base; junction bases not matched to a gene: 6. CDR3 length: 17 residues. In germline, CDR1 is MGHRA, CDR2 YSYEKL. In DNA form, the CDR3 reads TGCGCCAGCAGCCAAGGGGGAACTAGCGGGGCCCAAGAGACCCAGTACTTC. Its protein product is CASSQGGTSGAQETQYF.

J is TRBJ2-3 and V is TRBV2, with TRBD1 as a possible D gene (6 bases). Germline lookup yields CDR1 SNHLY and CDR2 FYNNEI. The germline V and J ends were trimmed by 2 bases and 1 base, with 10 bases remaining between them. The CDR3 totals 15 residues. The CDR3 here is CASSERGLGTDTQYF. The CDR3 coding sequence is TGTGCCAGCAGTGAAAGGGGGTTAGGCACAGATACGCAGTATTTT.

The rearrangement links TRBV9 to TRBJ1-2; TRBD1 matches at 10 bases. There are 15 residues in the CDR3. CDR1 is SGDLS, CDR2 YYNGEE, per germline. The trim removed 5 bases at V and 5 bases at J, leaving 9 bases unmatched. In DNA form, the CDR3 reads TGTGCCAGCAGTGCGGGACAGGGGATTCAATATGGCTACACCTTC. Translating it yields CASSAGQGIQYGYTF.

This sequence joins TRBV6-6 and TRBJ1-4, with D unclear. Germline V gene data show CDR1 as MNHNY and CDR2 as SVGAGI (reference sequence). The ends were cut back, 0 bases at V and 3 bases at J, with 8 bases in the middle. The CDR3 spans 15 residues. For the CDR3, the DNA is TGTGCCAGCAGTTACTCGACGGACTCTAATGAAAAACTGTTTTTT. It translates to CASSYSTDSNEKLFF.

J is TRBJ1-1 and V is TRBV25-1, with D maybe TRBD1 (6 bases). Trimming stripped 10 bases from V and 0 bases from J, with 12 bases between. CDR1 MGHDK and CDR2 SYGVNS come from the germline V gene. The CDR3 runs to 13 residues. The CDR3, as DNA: TGTGCCACCCGAGGACAGATGAACACTGAAGCTTTCTTT. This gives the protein CATRGQMNTEAFF.

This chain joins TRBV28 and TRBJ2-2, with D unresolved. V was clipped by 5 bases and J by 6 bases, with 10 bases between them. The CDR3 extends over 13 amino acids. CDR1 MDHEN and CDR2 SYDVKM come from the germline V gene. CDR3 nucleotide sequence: TGTGCCAGCAGTCCGTACCTGCCCGGGGAGCTGTTTTTT. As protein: CASSPYLPGELFF.

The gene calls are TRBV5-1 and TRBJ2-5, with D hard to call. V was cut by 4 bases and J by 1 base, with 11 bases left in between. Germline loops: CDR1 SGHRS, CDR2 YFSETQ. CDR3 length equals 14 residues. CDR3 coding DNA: TGCGCCAGCAGCATTGGGCAGGTCCAAGAGACCCAGTACTTC. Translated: CASSIGQVQETQYF. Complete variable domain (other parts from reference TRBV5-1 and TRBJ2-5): KAGVTQTPRYLIKTRGQQVTLSCSPISGHRSVSWYQQTPGQGLQFLFEYFSETQRNKGNFPGRFSGRQFSNSRSEMNVSTLELGDSALYLCASSIGQVQETQYFGPGTRLLVL.

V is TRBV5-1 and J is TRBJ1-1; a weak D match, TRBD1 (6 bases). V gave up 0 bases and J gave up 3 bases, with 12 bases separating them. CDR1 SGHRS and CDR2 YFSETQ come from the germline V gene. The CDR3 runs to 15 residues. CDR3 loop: CASSLASRGDTEAFF. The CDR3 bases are TGCGCCAGCAGCTTGGCGAGCAGGGGTGACACTGAAGCTTTCTTT.